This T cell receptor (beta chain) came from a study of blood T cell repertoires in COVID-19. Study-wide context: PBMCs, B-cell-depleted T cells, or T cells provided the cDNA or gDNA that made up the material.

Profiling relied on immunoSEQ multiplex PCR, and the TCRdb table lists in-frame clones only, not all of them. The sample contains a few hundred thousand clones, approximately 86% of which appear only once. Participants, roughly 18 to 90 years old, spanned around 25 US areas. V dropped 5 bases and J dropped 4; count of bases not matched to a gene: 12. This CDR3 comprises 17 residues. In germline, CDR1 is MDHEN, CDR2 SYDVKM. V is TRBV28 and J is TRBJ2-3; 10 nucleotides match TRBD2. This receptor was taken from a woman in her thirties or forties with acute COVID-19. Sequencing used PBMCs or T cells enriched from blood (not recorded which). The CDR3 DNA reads TGTGCCAGCAGTCCCTCCCTTCTAGCGGGAGCGGCAGATACGCAGTATTTT. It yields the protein CASSPSLLAGAADTQYF.